This T cell receptor (beta chain) came from a study of T-cell reconstitution after alpha-beta-depleted transplantation in children. V gave up 6 bases and J gave up 6 bases; unmatched junction bases: 9. The CDR3 has 14 residues. This clonotype came up many times. Unique molecular identifiers were used to barcode this TCRbeta library. TCRdb called the PCR reads again in MiXCR, with one record for every CDR3 protein. The table has over 200,000 distinct CDR3 sequences, about 9.2% seen once. The source of this sequence is a human donor who donated a stem cell graft to a child with acute lymphoblastic leukemia. This chain joins TRBV12-3 or TRBV12-4 and TRBJ2-3; 7 bases line up with TRBD2. The specimen comprised PBMCs from the stem cell graft donor, sampled from the stem cell graft. The CDR3 loop is CASRPGLVPDTQYF. In DNA, the CDR3 is TGTGCCAGCAGACCCGGACTAGTCCCTGATACGCAGTATTTT.